This T cell receptor (beta chain) was documented in a study of metastatic and nonmetastatic thyroid tumors. TCRdb recomputed clones from the PCR reads via MiXCR. Of about 7,100 clones in the sample, around 34% were seen once. In its sample, this clone ranks as large. Germline lookup yields CDR1 MNHEY and CDR2 SVGEGT. The ends were cut back, 6 bases at V and 7 bases at J, with 22 bases in the middle. The CDR3 runs to 16 residues. The entire patient cohort was treatment-naive prior to thyroid surgery. The sample comprised adjacent normal tissue. The sequence came from a female donor with papillary thyroid cancer or a benign thyroid nodule (not recorded which). Some clones in this sample may be carry-over from other donors' samples. J is TRBJ2-1 and V is TRBV6-2 or TRBV6-3; D tentatively reads TRBD1 or TRBD2 (5 bases each). The DNA of the CDR3 is TGTGCCAGCAGGAGGGCGGATGAGGGGCCACGGAATGAGCAGTTCTTC. It specifies CASRRADEGPRNEQFF.